These T cell receptor beta chains were read from a single sample in a study of cytomegalovirus exposure and HLA in healthy donors. The repertoire was sequenced with immunoSEQ multiplex PCR; TCRdb's copy has only in-frame clones and lacks some. The sample consists of 150,000 or so clones, around 72% of them appearing once. Material for sequencing was PBMCs. The receptor set was obtained from a woman aged 45-65 years in good health and CMV-seropositive. CDR3s include the opening cysteine and the closing phenylalanine or tryptophan. A D gene is named only where the DNA matches it firmly. Part of the rows lack a size; the others show once, few, many or a class for expanded clones.

D gene,J gene,clone size,V gene,CDR3 protein,CDR3 DNA
-,TRBJ1-2,-,TRBV5-5,CASSLIGGDYGYTF,TGTGCCAGCAGCTTGATTGGCGGTGACTATGGCTACACCTTC
TRBD1,TRBJ2-7,-,TRBV2,CASSSGGEPSF,TGTGCCAGCAGTTCAGGGGGCGAGCCCTCTTTC
-,TRBJ1-4,-,TRBV7-2,CASSPQRDYGEKLFF,TGTGCCAGCAGCCCCCAGCGGGACTATGGAGAAAAACTGTTTTTT
-,TRBJ1-1,few,TRBV30,CAWNPTGNTEAFF,TGTGCCTGGAACCCGACAGGGAACACTGAAGCTTTCTTT
TRBD2,TRBJ2-2,-,TRBV28,CASDGLAGGPGTGELFF,TGTGCCAGCGATGGACTAGCGGGAGGGCCCGGCACCGGGGAGCTGTTTTTT
TRBD2,TRBJ2-3,-,TRBV5-1,CASSLAGAGTDTQYF,TGCGCCAGCAGCTTAGCGGGAGCTGGCACAGATACGCAGTATTTT
-,TRBJ1-4,-,TRBV19,CASSPEPATNEKLFF,TGTGCCAGTAGTCCCGAGCCTGCAACTAATGAAAAACTGTTTTTT
TRBD1,TRBJ2-1,-,TRBV6-4,CASSPNTGGNEQFF,TGTGCCAGCAGTCCCAATACAGGGGGCAATGAGCAGTTCTTC
-,TRBJ1-5,once,TRBV19,CASSIDYRETLLRGNQPQHF,TGTGCCAGTAGTATAGACTACCGGGAGACCCTTCTTCGGGGCAATCAGCCCCAGCATTTT
-,TRBJ2-7,-,TRBV11-3,CASSLDRRVTYEQYF,TGTGCCAGCAGCTTAGACCGGAGAGTAACCTACGAGCAGTACTTC
-,TRBJ2-3,-,TRBV11-2,CASSLWLNFQGTQYF,TGTGCCAGCAGCTTATGGTTGAACTTTCAGGGTACACAGTATTTT
TRBD1,TRBJ1-5,-,TRBV4-1,CASSQTGQGDQPQHF,TGCGCCAGCAGCCAAACGGGACAGGGGGATCAGCCCCAGCATTTT
TRBD2,TRBJ2-7,once,TRBV9,CASSVESLAVPYEQYF,TGTGCCAGCAGCGTAGAATCCCTAGCGGTTCCTTACGAGCAGTACTTC
TRBD2,TRBJ2-1,-,TRBV18,CASSPPGLAGNEQFF,TGTGCCAGCTCCCCCCCGGGACTAGCGGGCAATGAGCAGTTCTTC
TRBD1,TRBJ1-1,-,TRBV9,CASSNPTGGADTEAFF,TGTGCCAGCAGCAACCCAACAGGGGGCGCGGACACTGAAGCTTTCTTT
TRBD1,TRBJ2-7,once,TRBV27,CASSLDRNSYEQYF,TGTGCCAGCAGTTTGGACAGGAACTCCTACGAGCAGTACTTC
-,TRBJ2-1,-,TRBV9,CASSVVANEQFF,TGTGCCAGCAGCGTAGTGGCAAATGAGCAGTTCTTC
TRBD2,TRBJ2-1,-,TRBV19,CASRTLLAGGVNEQFF,TGTGCCAGTAGAACCTTACTAGCGGGGGGTGTAAATGAGCAGTTCTTC
TRBD1,TRBJ1-5,-,TRBV4-3,CASSQFTGGNQPQHF,TGCGCCAGCAGCCAATTTACAGGGGGCAATCAGCCCCAGCATTTT
-,TRBJ1-2,-,TRBV5-8,CASSLGRGRNYGYTF,TGTGCCAGCAGCTTGGGCCGGGGAAGAAACTATGGCTACACCTTC
-,TRBJ1-2,-,TRBV6-5,CASRAPDYYGYTF,TGTGCCAGCAGGGCTCCGGACTACTATGGCTACACCTTC
-,TRBJ1-1,-,TRBV6-1,CASSTGIPNTEAFF,TGTGCCAGCAGTACAGGGATCCCGAACACTGAAGCTTTCTTT
TRBD1,TRBJ2-7,-,TRBV19,CASSTPRTGDLYEQYF,TGTGCCAGTAGTACCCCCCGGACAGGGGACCTCTACGAGCAGTACTTC
-,TRBJ1-5,-,TRBV4-3,CASSQEAQSHQPQHF,TGCGCCAGCAGCCAAGAAGCCCAAAGCCATCAGCCCCAGCATTTT
TRBD2,TRBJ2-5,-,TRBV28,CASSFGGLAPGGETQYF,TGTGCCAGCAGTTTCGGTGGACTAGCCCCCGGGGGGGAGACCCAGTACTTC
-,TRBJ1-4,-,TRBV7-9,CASTHPGLINEKLFF,TGTGCCAGCACTCACCCGGGACTGATTAATGAAAAACTGTTTTTT
TRBD2,TRBJ2-1,-,TRBV2,CASKGREGSNEQFF,TGTGCCTCCAAAGGACGGGAGGGTTCTAATGAGCAGTTCTTC
-,TRBJ1-1,few,TRBV6-5,CASSYAGNTEAFF,TGTGCCAGCAGTTACGCGGGGAACACTGAAGCTTTCTTT
-,TRBJ2-2,-,TRBV5-4,CASGETGGGPTGELFF,TGTGCCAGCGGGGAGACAGGCGGAGGACCCACCGGGGAGCTGTTTTTT
TRBD2,TRBJ2-5,once,TRBV7-2,CASSPSGRARETQYF,TGTGCCAGCAGCCCTAGCGGGAGGGCCAGAGAGACCCAGTACTTC
TRBD1,TRBJ1-4,once,TRBV7-9,CASSLGGTGEEKLFF,TGTGCCAGCAGCTTGGGAGGGACAGGGGAGGAAAAACTGTTTTTT
TRBD1,TRBJ2-2,-,TRBV5-1,CASSPDREPGELFF,TGCGCCAGCAGCCCGGACAGGGAACCCGGGGAGCTGTTTTTT
-,TRBJ1-2,-,TRBV7-8,CASSFGESYGYTF,TGTGCCAGCAGCTTCGGGGAGTCCTATGGCTACACCTTC
-,TRBJ2-1,-,TRBV7-2,CASSVKGPGLALFF,TGTGCCAGCAGCGTTAAGGGGCCGGGACTTGCTTTGTTCTTC
TRBD1,TRBJ1-4,-,TRBV5-4,CASSGTGDATNEKLFF,TGTGCCAGCAGCGGGACAGGGGATGCAACTAATGAAAAACTGTTTTTT
TRBD1,TRBJ2-1,-,TRBV5-1,CASSPTGGSYNEQFF,TGCGCCAGCAGCCCCACAGGGGGCTCCTACAATGAGCAGTTCTTC
-,TRBJ1-1,-,TRBV18,CASSPLKSVGLATEAFF,TGTGCCAGCTCACCTCTCAAGAGCGTGGGACTCGCGACTGAAGCTTTCTTT
-,TRBJ1-3,-,TRBV27,CASSQGYSGNTIYF,TGTGCCAGCAGTCAGGGGTACTCTGGAAACACCATATATTTT
-,TRBJ1-3,-,TRBV19,CASSIGAVASGNTIYF,TGTGCCAGTAGTATAGGAGCGGTGGCCTCGGGAAACACCATATATTTT
TRBD2,TRBJ2-1,-,TRBV29-1,CSVDQNPGGPYNEQFF,TGCAGCGTTGATCAGAACCCGGGGGGACCCTACAATGAGCAGTTCTTC
-,TRBJ2-5,-,TRBV7-9,CASSTTTGNGQHF,TGTGCCAGCTCTACTACCACAGGGAACGGGCAGCACTTC
TRBD1,TRBJ1-2,-,TRBV30,CAWIPGTEGYNGYTF,TGTGCCTGGATTCCCGGGACAGAGGGATATAATGGCTACACCTTC
-,TRBJ2-4,-,TRBV7-6,CASSPGAGIQGIKNIQYF,TGTGCCAGCAGCCCTGGGGCAGGGATTCAGGGGATTAAAAACATTCAGTACTTC
TRBD2,TRBJ2-5,-,TRBV9,CASSPPGGSETQYF,TGTGCCAGCAGCCCTCCGGGGGGGTCAGAGACCCAGTACTTC
-,TRBJ1-3,-,TRBV11-2,CASRRGNTIYF,TGTGCCAGCCGCCGGGGAAACACCATATATTTT
TRBD2,TRBJ2-1,-,TRBV9,CASSPRLGGGPFRNEQFF,TGTGCCAGCAGCCCCCGTTTGGGGGGAGGGCCATTTAGGAATGAGCAGTTCTTC